The T cell receptor beta chain under discussion was sequenced for a study of T-cell reconstitution after alpha-beta-depleted transplantation in children. Study outcomes and limitations: A year had passed since transplant, and T-cell counts and diversity by then came mostly from newly produced T cells. Expanded clones from the graft, numbering several hundred, reportedly supplied alpha-beta T cells about two months after transplant. Surviving recipient T cells and thymic progenitors produced the high day-60 TCRbeta diversity seen in some patients.

Library preparation (for TCRbeta) was performed with unique molecular identifiers. TCRdb ran MiXCR on the PCR reads and lists one entry per CDR3 protein. The sample yields 500,000 to 750,000 distinct CDR3 sequences, 25% to 30% seen once. To note about this clonotype: What it binds is unknown.

Germline CDR1 and CDR2: DFQATT and SNEGSKA (reference sequence). The CDR3 consists of 12 residues. V was clipped by 7 bases and J by 2 bases, with 12 bases between them. The chain is built from TRBV20-1 and TRBJ2-7; D remains ambiguous. The source material was PBMCs, sampled before TCRalphabeta/CD19-depleted stem cell transplant. The sequence was obtained from a boy younger than two with Wiskott-Aldrich syndrome, due to receive a stem cell transplant. In DNA, the CDR3 is TGCAGTGTTAGCCCGGAGCCCTACGAGCAGTACTTC. Translating gives CSVSPEPYEQYF.